This TCR beta chain was sequenced during a study of OX40 agonist ivuxolimab in advanced cancers. Turning to the study itself: A mean age of around 60 years, range roughly 20 to 90, was recorded, and around 85% were male. General observations from the study: Among the nonresponders, some also had low normalized T-cell clonal expansion. Relatively little clonal expansion, among the lowest observed, appeared in partial responders at 0.1-3.0 mg/kg.

The assay was immunoSEQ multiplex PCR, and TCRdb's table has in-frame clones only and misses some. The sample includes over 55,000 clones, roughly 84% of them seen just once. Of note for this clone: Its antigen is undetermined.

The germline V gene encodes CDR1 SGHAT and CDR2 FQNNGV. This CDR3 comprises 14 residues. V dropped 4 bases and J dropped 9; count of bases not matched to a gene: 2. Peripheral blood came from all dose cohorts at three timepoints. The V and J genes are TRBV11-2 and TRBJ2-1; 14 nucleotides line up with TRBD2. This material consisted of CD4+ or CD8+ T cells sorted from blood, taken in a trial of the OX40 agonist ivuxolimab. This TCR was sampled from an adult with an advanced solid tumor such as melanoma, head and neck, liver or kidney cancer. This CDR3 reads CASSSGLAGAEQFF. CDR3 DNA sequence: TGTGCCAGCAGCTCGGGACTAGCGGGAGCTGAGCAGTTCTTC.